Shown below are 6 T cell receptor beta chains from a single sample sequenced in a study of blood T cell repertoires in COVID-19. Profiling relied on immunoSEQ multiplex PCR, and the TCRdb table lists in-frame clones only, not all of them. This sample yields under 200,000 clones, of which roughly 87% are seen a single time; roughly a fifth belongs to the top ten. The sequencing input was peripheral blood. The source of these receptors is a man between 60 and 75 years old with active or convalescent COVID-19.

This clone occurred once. The CDR3 here is CASSGYREILEAFF. The CDR3 coding sequence is TGTGCCAGCAGCGGGTACCGGGAGATCCTAGAAGCTTTCTTT. The rearrangement links TRBV9 to TRBJ1-1; D ambiguous. The CDR3 length is 14 residues. Germline values: CDR1 SGDLS, CDR2 YYNGEE. V lost 3 bases to trimming and J lost 8 bases, with 17 bases between them.

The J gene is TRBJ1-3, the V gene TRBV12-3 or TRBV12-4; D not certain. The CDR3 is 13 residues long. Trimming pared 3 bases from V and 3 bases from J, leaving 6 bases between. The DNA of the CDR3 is TGTGCCAGCAGTTTTGGGCTTGGAAACACCATATATTTT. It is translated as CASSFGLGNTIYF.

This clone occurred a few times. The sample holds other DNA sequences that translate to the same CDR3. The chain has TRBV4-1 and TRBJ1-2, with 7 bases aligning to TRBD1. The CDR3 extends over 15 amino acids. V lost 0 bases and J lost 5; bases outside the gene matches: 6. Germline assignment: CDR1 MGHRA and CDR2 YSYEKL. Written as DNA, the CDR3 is TGCGCCAGCAGCCAAGACAGAGGGGGCCTATATGGCTACACCTTC. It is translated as CASSQDRGGLYGYTF.

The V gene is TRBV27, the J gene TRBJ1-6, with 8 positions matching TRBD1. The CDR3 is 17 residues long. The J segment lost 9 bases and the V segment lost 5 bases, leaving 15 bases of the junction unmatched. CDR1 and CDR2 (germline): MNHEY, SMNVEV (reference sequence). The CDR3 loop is CASSRIPRQGWGSPLHF. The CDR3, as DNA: TGTGCCAGCAGTCGGATCCCCCGACAGGGGTGGGGTTCACCCCTCCACTTT.

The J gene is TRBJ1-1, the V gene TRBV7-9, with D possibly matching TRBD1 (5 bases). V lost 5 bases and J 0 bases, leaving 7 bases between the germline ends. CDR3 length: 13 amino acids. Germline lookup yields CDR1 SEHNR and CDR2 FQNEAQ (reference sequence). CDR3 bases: TGTGCCAGCAGCCCACAGGTGAACACTGAAGCTTTCTTT. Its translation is CASSPQVNTEAFF.

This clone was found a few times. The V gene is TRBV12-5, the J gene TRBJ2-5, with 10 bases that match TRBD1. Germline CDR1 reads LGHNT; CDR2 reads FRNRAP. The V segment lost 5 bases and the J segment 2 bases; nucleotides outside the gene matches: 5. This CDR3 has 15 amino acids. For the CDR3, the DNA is TGTGCTAGTGGTCCGGGACAGGGGTTTCAAGAGACCCAGTACTTC. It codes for CASGPGQGFQETQYF.